Listed here are 27 T cell receptor beta chains from one sample, sequenced in a study of T cell responses to AZD1222 COVID-19 vaccine. Clones were sequenced by immunoSEQ multiplex PCR, and TCRdb holds only the in-frame ones, with some missing. The table shows fewer than 130,000 clones, with about 90% occurring only once. The input for sequencing was peripheral blood, taken on day 0 of AZD1222 vaccination. The receptors derive from an adult in good health.

This chain connects TRBV7-6 to TRBJ2-5; the D gene is possibly TRBD1 (6 bases). CDR3 length: 14 amino acids. The V and J ends lost 0 bases and 4 bases respectively, with 9 bases between them. Germline CDR1 SGHVS, CDR2 FNYEAQ. The chain's CDR3 is CASSLARGRETQYF. In nucleotides, the CDR3 is TGTGCCAGCAGCTTAGCGAGGGGGAGAGAGACCCAGTACTTC.

This clone was counted a single time. This chain links TRBV11-3 with TRBJ2-3; no definite D call. Germline values: CDR1 SGHNT, CDR2 YENEEA. The V gene lost 3 bases and the J gene lost 0 bases, with 10 bases spanning the gap. CDR3 size: 15 residues. CDR3 loop: CASSFSTPSTDTQYF. The CDR3 nucleotides are TGTGCCAGCAGCTTCTCCACCCCGAGCACAGATACGCAGTATTTT.

The chain employs TRBV30 and TRBJ1-5, with a tentative D call TRBD1 (6 bases). Germline CDR1 reads GTSNPN; CDR2 reads SVGIG (reference sequence). This CDR3 spans 12 amino acids. Trimming took 4 bases from V and 6 from J, leaving 10 bases between them. DNA of the CDR3: TGTGCCTGGAATGAAGGGGGTCAGCCCCAGCATTTT. Its translation is CAWNEGGQPQHF. The full variable domain, its missing parts supplied by reference TRBV30 and TRBJ1-5, is SQTIHQWPATLVQPVGSPLSLECTVEGTSNPNLYWYRQAAGRGLQLLFYSVGIGQISSEVPQNLSASRPQDRQFILSSKKLLLSDSGFYLCAWNEGGQPQHFGDGTRLSIL.

The gene calls are TRBV5-1 and TRBJ2-7; 9 nucleotides agree with TRBD2. The CDR3 runs 15 residues. Per the germline V gene, CDR1 is SGHRS and CDR2 is YFSETQ. The V segment lost 4 bases and the J segment 0 bases; nucleotides outside the gene matches: 5. The DNA of the CDR3 is TGCGCCAGCAGCCTAATAGCGGGGGCCTCCTACGAGCAGTACTTC. As protein: CASSLIAGASYEQYF.

The gene calls are TRBV7-2 and TRBJ2-5; possibly TRBD1 for D (6 bases). V lost 0 bases, J lost 5 bases, and 16 bases lay in between. This CDR3 has 16 residues. Germline values: CDR1 SGHTA, CDR2 FQGNSA. The CDR3 sequence is CASSLALVRGSETQYF. CDR3 DNA sequence: TGTGCCAGCAGCTTAGCGCTGGTCAGGGGAAGCGAGACCCAGTACTTC.

The J gene is TRBJ2-3, the V gene TRBV30; D gene unclear. In germline, CDR1 is GTSNPN, CDR2 SVGIG (reference sequence). The CDR3 spans 11 residues. Trimming removed 0 bases at V and 8 bases at J, with 6 bases between. CDR3 nucleotide sequence: TGTGCCTGGAGTGTACGAGGTACGCAGTATTTT. As protein: CAWSVRGTQYF.

The chain is built from TRBV11-2 and TRBJ1-6; TRBD1 matches at 7 bases. Trimming took 6 bases from V and 7 from J; bases not matched to a gene: 12. CDR1 is SGHAT and CDR2 is FQNNGV in the germline V gene. CDR3 size: 16 residues. DNA for the CDR3: TGTGCCAGCAGTTTATTGCGGGGGACAGTCAATTCACCCCTCCACTTT. This encodes CASSLLRGTVNSPLHF.

This sequence joins TRBV11-2 and TRBJ1-2, with D uncertain. Trimming shortened V by 4 bases and J by 8 bases, and 14 bases separated the two germline ends. This CDR3 contains 13 residues. Germline values: CDR1 SGHAT, CDR2 FQNNGV. Here the CDR3 reads CASSSERVGGYTF. DNA of the CDR3: TGTGCCAGCAGCTCAGAGAGGGTAGGAGGCTACACCTTC.

The chain links TRBV6-5 to TRBJ2-7; the D gene is possibly TRBD1 (5 bases). Germline V gene lookup returns CDR1 MNHEY and CDR2 SVGAGI. Trimming shortened V by 6 bases and J by 2 bases, and 14 bases separated the two germline ends. This CDR3 is 14 amino acids long. The CDR3 DNA is TGTGCCAGCAGCTTGGACACCTCGGCCTACGAGCAGTACTTC. Protein sequence: CASSLDTSAYEQYF.

The chain has TRBV7-9 and TRBJ1-3; D is undetermined. This CDR3 is 15 amino acids long. CDR1 and CDR2 from the germline V gene are SEHNR and FQNEAQ (reference sequence). Trimming stripped 5 bases from V and 2 bases from J, with 13 bases between. This CDR3 reads CASSPQSGAGNTIYF. The CDR3 DNA sequence: TGTGCCAGCAGCCCCCAGAGTGGGGCTGGAAACACCATATATTTT.

V is TRBV29-1 and J is TRBJ1-4, with D unresolved. Germline V gene lookup returns CDR1 SQVTM and CDR2 ANQGSEA. This CDR3 comprises 13 residues. The V end lost 1 base, the J end lost 3 bases, and 6 bases lay between the germline ends. The CDR3 sequence: CSVEGGANEKLFF. In DNA form, the CDR3 reads TGCAGCGTTGAAGGAGGTGCTAATGAAAAACTGTTTTTT.

The chain carries TRBV2 and TRBJ2-7; 12 bases match TRBD2. CDR1 and CDR2 from the germline V gene are SNHLY and FYNNEI. There are 16 residues in the CDR3. V lost 5 bases to trimming and J lost 4 bases; unmatched junction nucleotides: 9. The CDR3 sequence is CASSSTGLAGSYEQYF. The CDR3, as DNA: TGTGCCAGCAGTTCAACCGGACTAGCGGGGAGTTACGAGCAGTACTTC.

This sequence joins TRBV11-2 and TRBJ1-5; no clear D. The CDR3 has 14 amino acids. Trimming stripped 1 base from V and 5 bases from J, with 9 bases between. Looked up from germline, CDR1 is SGHAT and CDR2 is FQNNGV. The CDR3 coding sequence is TGTGCCAGCAGCTTAGGACCGAACGATCAGCCCCAGCATTTT. Translation gives CASSLGPNDQPQHF. Together with reference TRBV11-2 and TRBJ1-5, the CDR3 gives the full variable domain: EAGVAQSPRYKIIEKRQSVAFWCNPISGHATLYWYQQILGQGPKLLIQFQNNGVVDDSQLPKDRFSAERLKGVDSTLKIQPAKLEDSAVYLCASSLGPNDQPQHFGDGTRLSIL.

This chain joins TRBV30 and TRBJ2-2; 7 bases are shared with TRBD1. V lost 5 bases to trimming and J lost 6 bases; unmatched junction nucleotides: 9. The germline CDR1 and CDR2 sequences are GTSNPN and SVGIG (reference sequence). CDR3 length: 14 amino acids. CDR3 protein: CAWDPWTGSGELFF. DNA for the CDR3: TGTGCCTGGGACCCCTGGACAGGTTCCGGGGAGCTGTTTTTT.

This chain uses TRBV27 with TRBJ1-1; no firm D call. The CDR3 is 14 amino acids. The V end was cut by 5 bases, the J end by 4 bases, with 14 bases between. Germline V CDR1 and CDR2: MNHEY, SMNVEV (reference sequence). CDR3 sequence (DNA): TGTGCCAGCAGTCGATCCGAGGGAGTCACTGAAGCTTTCTTT. Residues: CASSRSEGVTEAFF.

The V and J genes are TRBV6-2 or TRBV6-3 and TRBJ2-5; D not certain. Trimming cost V 6 bases and J 4 bases, with 9 bases left between them. This CDR3 region has 12 residues. Germline V gene lookup returns CDR1 MNHEY and CDR2 SVGEGT. The CDR3 region has the DNA TGTGCCAGCAGCCAGGTAACAGAGACCCAGTACTTC. It codes for CASSQVTETQYF.

This chain links TRBV18 with TRBJ1-1; D remains unclear. This CDR3 has 13 residues. Per germline, CDR1 KGHSH and CDR2 LQKENI. V lost 1 base to trimming and J lost 4 bases, with 7 bases between them. The CDR3 is CASSPLEGTEAFF. DNA of the CDR3: TGTGCCAGCTCACCACTAGAGGGCACTGAAGCTTTCTTT.

The rearrangement links TRBV5-1 to TRBJ2-1; D is perhaps TRBD1 or TRBD2 (5 bases each). There are 17 residues in the CDR3. Germline V gene lookup returns CDR1 SGHRS and CDR2 YFSETQ. V was trimmed by 2 bases and J by 10 bases, leaving 25 bases between them. CDR3 in DNA: TGCGCCAGCAGCTTTGGGCGCGACTCACGTGACCGGGACGAGCAGTTCTTC. It codes for CASSFGRDSRDRDEQFF.

V is TRBV6-5 and J is TRBJ2-7; D is perhaps TRBD2 (6 bases). V was clipped by 2 bases and J by 2 bases, with 10 bases between them. The CDR3 consists of 14 residues. From germline, CDR1 is MNHEY and CDR2 SVGAGI. The CDR3 nucleotides are TGTGCCAGCAGTTACCGGGGGTTAACCTACGAGCAGTACTTC. The encoded protein is CASSYRGLTYEQYF.

V usage is TRBV28 and J usage is TRBJ2-3, with D hard to call. This CDR3 has 14 residues. Trimming removed 2 bases from V and 2 bases from J, with 8 bases in between. Germline values: CDR1 MDHEN, CDR2 SYDVKM. The DNA of the CDR3 is TGTGCCAGCAGTTTAGGGCAGGACACAGATACGCAGTATTTT. Amino acid sequence: CASSLGQDTDTQYF.

This clone appeared a few times. The V gene is TRBV7-9, the J gene TRBJ2-5, with 8 bases fitting TRBD2. Looked up from germline, CDR1 is SEHNR and CDR2 is FQNEAQ (reference sequence). This CDR3 contains 16 residues. The V gene end was trimmed by 5 bases and the J gene end by 4 bases; junction bases not matched to a gene: 12. Here the CDR3 DNA reads TGTGCCAGCAGCCACGTGGCGGGGGGACCGGCAGAGACCCAGTACTTC. It is translated as CASSHVAGGPAETQYF.

The chain links TRBV10-2 to TRBJ1-2, with TRBD1 matching over 9 bases. Per the germline V gene, CDR1 is WSHSY and CDR2 is SAAADI. This CDR3 spans 14 amino acids. V lost 8 bases, J lost 7 bases, and 11 bases stayed unmatched. DNA for the CDR3: TGCGCCAGCTCAGAACAGGGGGCGGATAGTGGCTACACCTTC. Protein: CASSEQGADSGYTF.

The rearrangement uses TRBV20-1 and TRBJ2-5; no clear D gene. The germline gives CDR1 DFQATT, CDR2 SNEGSKA (reference sequence). The CDR3 spans 11 residues. Trimming shortened V by 4 bases and J by 4 bases, and 7 bases separated the two germline ends. CDR3 sequence reads: CSANVGETQYF. CDR3 coding DNA: TGCAGTGCTAACGTTGGAGAGACCCAGTACTTC.

This chain uses TRBV5-4 with TRBJ1-5; D ambiguous. This CDR3 spans 13 amino acids. Trimming took off 4 bases at V and 6 bases at J, with 11 bases between the two ends. The V gene's germline CDR1 is SGHNT and CDR2 YYREEE (reference sequence). The CDR3 loop is CASSPPPSQPQHF. The CDR3 nucleotides read TGTGCCAGCAGCCCCCCCCCGAGTCAGCCCCAGCATTTT.

The J gene is TRBJ1-6, the V gene TRBV28; D is perhaps TRBD1 (5 bases). The CDR3 runs 16 residues. Germline V CDR1 and CDR2: MDHEN, SYDVKM. Deletions cut 2 bases from V and 2 bases from J, with 10 bases between. CDR3 DNA sequence: TGTGCCAGCAGTTTACGGGGGGACGCCTATAATTCACCCCTCCACTTT. Its translation: CASSLRGDAYNSPLHF. Combining the CDR3 with reference TRBV28 and TRBJ1-6 gives the whole variable domain DVKVTQSSRYLVKRTGEKVFLECVQDMDHENMFWYRQDPGLGLRLIYFSYDVKMKEKGDIPEGYSVSREKKERFSLILESASTNQTSMYLCASSLRGDAYNSPLHFGNGTRLTVT.

This clone was counted a single time. The genes are TRBV4-1 and TRBJ2-1; D is uncertain. V was pared by 5 bases and J by 12 bases, with 14 bases between. The CDR3 is 12 amino acids. CDR1 and CDR2 (germline): MGHRA, YSYEKL. CDR3 in amino acids: CASSGLTSGQFF. CDR3 sequence (DNA): TGCGCCAGCAGCGGTTTGACTTCGGGGCAGTTCTTC.

This chain links TRBV3-1 (or the pseudogene TRBV3-2) with TRBJ2-7; the D gene is possibly TRBD1 (6 bases). The length of the CDR3 is 15 residues. Germline values: CDR1 LGHDT, CDR2 YNNKEL (reference sequence). Trimming cost V 4 bases and J 5 bases, with 18 bases left between them. The CDR3: CASSPRTAFSDEQYF. Here the CDR3 DNA reads TGTGCCAGCAGCCCTCGGACAGCTTTTTCGGACGAGCAGTACTTC.